This T cell receptor beta chain derives from a study of PD-L1 blockade in urothelial cancer. Study summary: Patients, treated from about 2014 onward, received atezolizumab 1,200 mg intravenously every 3 weeks.

There are 15 residues in the CDR3. J was trimmed by 4 bases and V by 1 base; bases with no gene match: 5. Germline CDR1 SGHTA, CDR2 FQGNSA. Sequenced by immunoSEQ multiplex PCR; TCRdb stores in-frame clones only, minus some. The data show more than 50,000 clones, about 86% seen once. The time point here: pretreatment peripheral blood. This chain uses TRBV7-2 with TRBJ2-5; 8 positions agree with TRBD1. Material: PBMCs, obtained around atezolizumab (anti-PD-L1) treatment. The origin of this receptor is a man aged 70-80 years with urothelial cancer. CDR3 amino acids: CASSLGSTGGETQYF. CDR3 nucleotides: TGTGCCAGCAGCTTAGGGTCTACAGGGGGAGAGACCCAGTACTTC.